This entry is about one T cell receptor (beta chain). Its cognate antigen is unknown. This sample is part of a study of fetal regulatory T cell absence and autoimmunity. Per the germline V gene, CDR1 is ENHRY and CDR2 is SYGVKD. CDR3 size: 17 residues. Sequencing was at survey level. This table comes from immunoSEQ multiplex PCR, and its TCRdb copy is limited to in-frame clones, with some not included. The table includes 95,000 to 100,000 clones, roughly 78% detected once. Study-wide results and caveats: Pancreas TCRs were oligoclonally enriched versus cord blood, some clones over 95-fold.

The receptor's source is a male donor with IPEX syndrome. The chain links TRBV10-3 to TRBJ2-1; D is tentatively TRBD1 or TRBD2 (5 bases each). Input material: pancreas tissue. The CDR3 reads CPQTGRKGTGSYNEQFF. The CDR3, as DNA: TGTCCACAAACGGGACGGAAGGGCACAGGATCCTACAATGAGCAGTTCTTC.